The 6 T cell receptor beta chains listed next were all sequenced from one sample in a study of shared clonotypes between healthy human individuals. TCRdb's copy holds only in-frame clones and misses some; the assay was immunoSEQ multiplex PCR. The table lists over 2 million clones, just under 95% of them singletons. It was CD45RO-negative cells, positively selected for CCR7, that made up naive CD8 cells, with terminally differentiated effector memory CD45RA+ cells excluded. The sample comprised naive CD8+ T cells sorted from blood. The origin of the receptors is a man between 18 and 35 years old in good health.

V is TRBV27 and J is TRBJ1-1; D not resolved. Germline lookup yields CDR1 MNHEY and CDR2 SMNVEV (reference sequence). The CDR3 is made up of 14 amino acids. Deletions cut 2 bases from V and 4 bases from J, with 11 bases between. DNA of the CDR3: TGTGCCAGCAGTTTAATCGGCGCCGGCACTGAAGCTTTCTTT. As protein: CASSLIGAGTEAFF.

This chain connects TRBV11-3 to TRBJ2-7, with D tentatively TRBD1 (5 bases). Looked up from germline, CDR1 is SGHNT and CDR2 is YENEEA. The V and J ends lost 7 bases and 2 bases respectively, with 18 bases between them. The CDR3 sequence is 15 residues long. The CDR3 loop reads CASTSKCEGAYEQYF. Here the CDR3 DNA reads TGTGCCAGCACATCTAAGTGCGAAGGGGCCTACGAGCAGTACTTC.

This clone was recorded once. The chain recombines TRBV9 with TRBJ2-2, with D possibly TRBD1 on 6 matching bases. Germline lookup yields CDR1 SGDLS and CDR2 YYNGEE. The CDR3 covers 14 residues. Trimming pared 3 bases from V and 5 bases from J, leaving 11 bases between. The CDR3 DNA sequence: TGTGCCAGCAGCGGCCCGAGGGGGACCGGGGAGCTGTTTTTT. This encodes CASSGPRGTGELFF. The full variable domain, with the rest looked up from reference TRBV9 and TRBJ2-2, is DSGVTQTPKHLITATGQRVTLRCSPRSGDLSVYWYQQSLDQGLQFLIQYYNGEERAKGNILERFSAQQFPDLHSELNLSSLELGDSALYFCASSGPRGTGELFFGEGSRLTVL.

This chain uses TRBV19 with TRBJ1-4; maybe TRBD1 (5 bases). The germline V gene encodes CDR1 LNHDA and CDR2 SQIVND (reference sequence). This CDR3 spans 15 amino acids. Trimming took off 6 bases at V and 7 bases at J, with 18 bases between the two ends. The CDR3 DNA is TGTGCCAGTAGACCCACCGGGACCGCATTTGAAAAACTGTTTTTT. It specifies CASRPTGTAFEKLFF.

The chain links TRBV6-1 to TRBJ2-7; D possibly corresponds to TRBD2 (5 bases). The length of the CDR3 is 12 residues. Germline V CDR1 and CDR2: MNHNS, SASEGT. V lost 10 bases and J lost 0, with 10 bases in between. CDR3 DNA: TGTGCCACAACGGGATACTCCTACGAGCAGTACTTC. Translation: CATTGYSYEQYF.

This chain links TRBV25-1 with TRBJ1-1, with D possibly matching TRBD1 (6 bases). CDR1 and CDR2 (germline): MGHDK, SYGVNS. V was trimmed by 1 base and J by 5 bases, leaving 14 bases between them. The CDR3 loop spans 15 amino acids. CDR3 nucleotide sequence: TGTGCCAGCAGTGAATGGGCAGGGGAGGAGACTGAAGCTTTCTTT. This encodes CASSEWAGEETEAFF.